This T cell receptor (beta chain) was profiled in a study of shared clonotypes between healthy human individuals. This table comes from immunoSEQ multiplex PCR, and its TCRdb copy is limited to in-frame clones, with some not included. The table has 450,000 or so clones, 70% to 80% seen once. The CDR3 extends over 12 amino acids. V was pared by 3 bases and J by 7 bases, with 7 bases between. Germline V CDR1 and CDR2: LNHDA, SQIVND (reference sequence). Sequenced material: PBMCs. The chain couples TRBV19 to TRBJ1-5, with D perhaps matching TRBD1 (6 bases). This clonotype was sampled from a middle-aged woman in good health. Some clones in this sample may be carry-over from other donors' samples. The CDR3: CASSITGQPQHF. Here the CDR3 DNA reads TGTGCCAGTAGTATTACAGGGCAGCCCCAGCATTTT.